This T cell receptor (beta chain) originates from a study of regulatory T cells in long-lasting Graves disease. Study-level findings and limits: Between persistent patients, more than 2,500 public clonotypes were shared, exceeding the approximately 940 shared between new patients.

This sample's time point: newly diagnosed GD, antithyroid drugs for less than 3 months. Preparation of the TCR library used RNA extracted from PBMCs. The sample holds many counts of this clonotype. Its antigen is not identified. Building of the TCR beta libraries involved iRepertoire HTBI primers and Arm-PCR of CDR3 regions. From the multiplex PCR reads, TCRdb called clonotypes with MiXCR, one entry per CDR3 protein. Of more than 400,000 distinct CDR3 sequences listed, 16% were seen once; the top ten hold around 11%. This sample was shared with a second study, whose subject was T cells in Graves' hyperthyroidism and ophthalmopathy.

The sample was peripheral blood mononuclear cells (PBMCs), taken at new diagnosis, from a patient treated with antithyroid drugs. The TCR sequence derives from a woman aged 25 to 39 with Graves disease.

DNA of the CDR3: TGTGCCAGCAGTTACCCAGGGACAGGGCAAGGGCCCCAGCATTTT. Its protein product is CASSYPGTGQGPQHF. This chain connects TRBV6-5 to TRBJ1-5; 9 bases are a match to TRBD1. Unmatched junction bases numbered 8, after V lost 2 bases and J lost 9 bases. Germline CDR1 is MNHEY and CDR2 is SVGAGI. The CDR3 runs to 15 residues.